This T cell receptor beta chain was captured by sequencing in a study of CD8+ T cells in alopecia areata. In each case, RNA was isolated and then reverse transcribed into cDNA as the sequencing template. The assay was immunoSEQ multiplex PCR, and TCRdb's table has in-frame clones only and misses some. The table has approximately 180,000 clones, roughly 63% seen once. Germline trimming cut 2 bases from V and 3 bases from J; bases unmatched to any gene: 4. The V gene's germline CDR1 is SGHTA and CDR2 FQGNSA. The CDR3 consists of 15 residues. This clone was recorded a few times. The gene calls are TRBV7-2 and TRBJ2-7; 10 positions agree with TRBD2. The clonotype comes from a human donor with alopecia areata. The input for sequencing was CD4+ T cells sorted from blood, taken at week 0. Here the CDR3 reads CASSLTAGGLYEQYF. The DNA of the CDR3 is TGTGCCAGCAGCTTAACAGCGGGGGGGCTCTACGAGCAGTACTTC.